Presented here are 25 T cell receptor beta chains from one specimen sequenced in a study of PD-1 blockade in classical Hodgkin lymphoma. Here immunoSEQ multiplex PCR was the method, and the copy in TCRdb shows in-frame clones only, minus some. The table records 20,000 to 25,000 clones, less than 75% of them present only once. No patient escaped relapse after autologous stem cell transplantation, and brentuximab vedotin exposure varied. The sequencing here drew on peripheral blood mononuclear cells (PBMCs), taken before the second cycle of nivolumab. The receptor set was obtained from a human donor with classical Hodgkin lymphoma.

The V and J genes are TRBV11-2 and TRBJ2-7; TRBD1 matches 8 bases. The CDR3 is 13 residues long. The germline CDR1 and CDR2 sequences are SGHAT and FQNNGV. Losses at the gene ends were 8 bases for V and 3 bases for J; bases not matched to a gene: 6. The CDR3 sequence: CASSRTGNYEQYF. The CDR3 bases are TGTGCCAGCTCGCGGACAGGGAACTACGAGCAGTACTTC.

The CDR3 coding sequence is TGTGCCAGCAGCTCGAACAGGGACCCCCAGGAAAAACTGTTTTTT. It specifies CASSSNRDPQEKLFF. The rearrangement uses TRBV7-9 and TRBJ1-4; TRBD1 is a possible D gene (6 bases). CDR3 size: 15 residues. Germline V gene lookup returns CDR1 SEHNR and CDR2 FQNEAQ (reference sequence). The V and J ends lost 4 bases and 8 bases respectively, with 17 bases between them.

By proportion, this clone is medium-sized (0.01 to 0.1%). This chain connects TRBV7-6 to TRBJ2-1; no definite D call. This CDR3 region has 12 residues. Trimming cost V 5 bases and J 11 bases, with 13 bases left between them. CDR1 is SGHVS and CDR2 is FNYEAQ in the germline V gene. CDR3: CASSTDPMKQFF. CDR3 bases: TGTGCCAGCAGCACGGACCCCATGAAGCAGTTCTTC.

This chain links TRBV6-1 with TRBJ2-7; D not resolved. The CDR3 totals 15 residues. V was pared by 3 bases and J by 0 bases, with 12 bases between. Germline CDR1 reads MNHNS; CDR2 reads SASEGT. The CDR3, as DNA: TGTGCCAGCAGTGACTTGCTTTTCCTCTCCTACGAGCAGTACTTC. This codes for CASSDLLFLSYEQYF.

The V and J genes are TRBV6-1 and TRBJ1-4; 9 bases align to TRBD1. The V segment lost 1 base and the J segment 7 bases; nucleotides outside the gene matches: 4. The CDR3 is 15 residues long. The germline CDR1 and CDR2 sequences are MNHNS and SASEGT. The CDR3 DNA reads TGTGCCAGCAGTGAAGGGGACAGGGTTCTTGAAAAACTGTTTTTT. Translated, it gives CASSEGDRVLEKLFF.

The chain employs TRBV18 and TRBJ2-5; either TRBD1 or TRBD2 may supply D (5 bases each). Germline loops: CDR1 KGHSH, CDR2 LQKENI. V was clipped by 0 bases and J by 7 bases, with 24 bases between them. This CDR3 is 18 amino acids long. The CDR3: CASSPPSGEFRAKWTQYF. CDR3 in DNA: TGTGCCAGCTCACCACCCAGCGGAGAGTTCAGGGCGAAGTGGACCCAGTACTTC.

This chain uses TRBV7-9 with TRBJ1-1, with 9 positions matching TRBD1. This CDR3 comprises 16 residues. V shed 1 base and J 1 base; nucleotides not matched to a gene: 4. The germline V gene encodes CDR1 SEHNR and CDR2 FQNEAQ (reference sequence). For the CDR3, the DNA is TGTGCCAGCAGCTTAGTACCGGGACAGGGGAACACTGAAGCTTTCTTT. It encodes CASSLVPGQGNTEAFF. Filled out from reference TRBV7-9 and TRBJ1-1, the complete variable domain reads DTGVSQNPRHKITKRGQNVTFRCDPISEHNRLYWYRQTLGQGPEFLTYFQNEAQLEKSRLLSDRFSAERPKGSFSTLEIQRTEQGDSAMYLCASSLVPGQGNTEAFFGQGTRLTVV.

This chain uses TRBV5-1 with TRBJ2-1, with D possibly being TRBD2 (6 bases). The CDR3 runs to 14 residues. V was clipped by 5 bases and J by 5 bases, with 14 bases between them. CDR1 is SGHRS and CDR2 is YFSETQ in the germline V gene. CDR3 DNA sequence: TGCGCCAGCAGTGTCGGAGGGAGCCACAATGAGCAGTTCTTC. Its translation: CASSVGGSHNEQFF. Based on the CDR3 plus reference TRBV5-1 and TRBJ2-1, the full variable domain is KAGVTQTPRYLIKTRGQQVTLSCSPISGHRSVSWYQQTPGQGLQFLFEYFSETQRNKGNFPGRFSGRQFSNSRSEMNVSTLELGDSALYLCASSVGGSHNEQFFGPGTRLTVL.

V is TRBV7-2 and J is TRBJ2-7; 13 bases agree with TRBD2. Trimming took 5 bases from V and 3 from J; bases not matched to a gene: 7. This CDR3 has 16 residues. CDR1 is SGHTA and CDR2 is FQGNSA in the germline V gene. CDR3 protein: CASSLGLAGEFYEQYF. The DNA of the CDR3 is TGTGCCAGCAGCCTTGGACTAGCGGGAGAATTCTACGAGCAGTACTTC.

The CDR3 bases are TGCGCCAGCAGTGAGGTAGCGGGAGGGCCGAAGGAGCAGTACTTC. It is translated as CASSEVAGGPKEQYF. The chain joins TRBV10-1 to TRBJ2-7; 11 bases line up with TRBD2. There are 15 residues in the CDR3. The V segment lost 2 bases and the J segment 7 bases; nucleotides outside the gene matches: 7. The germline CDR1 and CDR2 sequences are WNHNN and SYGVQD (reference sequence).

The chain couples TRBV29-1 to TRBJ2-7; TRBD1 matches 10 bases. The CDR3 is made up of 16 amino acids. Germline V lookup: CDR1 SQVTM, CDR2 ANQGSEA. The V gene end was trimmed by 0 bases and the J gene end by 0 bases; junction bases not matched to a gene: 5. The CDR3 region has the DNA TGCAGCGTTGAAGATCGGCGGGACAGGGGCTCCTACGAGCAGTACTTC. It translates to CSVEDRRDRGSYEQYF.

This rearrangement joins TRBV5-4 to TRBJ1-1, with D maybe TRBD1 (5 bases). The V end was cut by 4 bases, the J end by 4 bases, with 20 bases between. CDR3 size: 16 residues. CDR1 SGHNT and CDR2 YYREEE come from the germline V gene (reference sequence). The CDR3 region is CASSPSVGRGGTEAFF. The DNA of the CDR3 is TGTGCCAGCAGCCCTTCCGTAGGGAGGGGAGGCACTGAAGCTTTCTTT.

The CDR3 loop is CASSPISGPMTGANVLTF. CDR3 DNA: TGTGCCAGCTCACCAATTAGCGGGCCAATGACTGGGGCCAACGTCCTGACTTTC. The rearrangement links TRBV18 to TRBJ2-6, with 7 bases that match TRBD2. V lost 2 bases, J lost 2 bases, and 9 bases stayed unmatched. The CDR3 consists of 18 residues. Germline loops: CDR1 KGHSH, CDR2 LQKENI. Full variable domain (missing parts from reference TRBV18 and TRBJ2-6): NAGVMQNPRHLVRRRGQEARLRCSPMKGHSHVYWYRQLPEEGLKFMVYLQKENIIDESGMPKERFSAEFPKEGPSILRIQQVVRGDSAAYFCASSPISGPMTGANVLTFGAGSRLTVL.

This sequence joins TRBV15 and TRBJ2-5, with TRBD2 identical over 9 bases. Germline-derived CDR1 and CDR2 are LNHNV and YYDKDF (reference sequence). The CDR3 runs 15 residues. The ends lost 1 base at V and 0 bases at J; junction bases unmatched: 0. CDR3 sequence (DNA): TGTGCCACCAGCAGAGCTAGCGGGAACCAAGAGACCCAGTACTTC. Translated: CATSRASGNQETQYF.

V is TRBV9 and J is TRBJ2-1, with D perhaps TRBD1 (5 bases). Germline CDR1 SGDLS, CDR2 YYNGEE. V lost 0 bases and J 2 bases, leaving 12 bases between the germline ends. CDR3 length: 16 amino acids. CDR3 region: CASSVEGPLTYNEQFF. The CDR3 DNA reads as TGTGCCAGCAGCGTAGAGGGGCCATTGACCTACAATGAGCAGTTCTTC.

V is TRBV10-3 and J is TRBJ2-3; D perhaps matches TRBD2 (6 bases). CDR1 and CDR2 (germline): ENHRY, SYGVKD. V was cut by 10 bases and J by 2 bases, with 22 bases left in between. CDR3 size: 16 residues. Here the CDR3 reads CATLLSGEDNTDTQYF. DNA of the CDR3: TGTGCCACCTTACTTTCGGGGGAGGATAACACAGATACGCAGTATTTT.

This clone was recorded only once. The CDR3 nucleotides read TGCAGCGCCAGACAAGGGTTGGGGCAGCCCCAGCATTTT. Translating gives CSARQGLGQPQHF. This rearrangement joins TRBV29-1 to TRBJ1-5; D gene ambiguous. This CDR3 has 13 amino acids. CDR1 is SQVTM, CDR2 ANQGSEA, per germline. Trimming removed 7 bases at V and 7 bases at J, with 17 bases between. Full variable domain (rest looked up from reference TRBV29-1 and TRBJ1-5): SAVISQKPSRDICQRGTSLTIQCQVDSQVTMMFWYRQQPGQSLTLIATANQGSEATYESGFVIDKFPISRPNLTFSTLTVSNMSPEDSSIYLCSARQGLGQPQHFGDGTRLSIL.

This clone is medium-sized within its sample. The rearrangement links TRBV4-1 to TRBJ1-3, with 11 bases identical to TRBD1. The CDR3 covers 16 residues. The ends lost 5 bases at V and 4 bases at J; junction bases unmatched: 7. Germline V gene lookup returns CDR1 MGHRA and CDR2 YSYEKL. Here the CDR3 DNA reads TGCGCCAGCAGCGTAGGACAGGGGGCAACAGGAAACACCATATATTTT. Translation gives CASSVGQGATGNTIYF.

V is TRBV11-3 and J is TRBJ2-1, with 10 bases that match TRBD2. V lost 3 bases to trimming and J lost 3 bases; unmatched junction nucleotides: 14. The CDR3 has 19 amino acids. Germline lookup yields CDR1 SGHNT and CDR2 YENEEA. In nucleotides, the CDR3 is TGTGCCAGCAGCTTCTCCCTGGCTCGAGCGGGAGGGCACTACAATGAGCAGTTCTTC. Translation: CASSFSLARAGGHYNEQFF.

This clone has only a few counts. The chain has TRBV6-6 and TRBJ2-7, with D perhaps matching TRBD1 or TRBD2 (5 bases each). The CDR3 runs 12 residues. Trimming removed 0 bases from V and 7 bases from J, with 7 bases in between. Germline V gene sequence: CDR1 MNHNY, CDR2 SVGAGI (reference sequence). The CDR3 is CASSYSGGEQYF. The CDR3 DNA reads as TGTGCCAGCAGTTACTCTGGGGGAGAGCAGTACTTC.

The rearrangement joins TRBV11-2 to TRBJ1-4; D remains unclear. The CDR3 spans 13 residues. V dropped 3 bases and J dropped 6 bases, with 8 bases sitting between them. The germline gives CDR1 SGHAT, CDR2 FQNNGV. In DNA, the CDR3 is TGTGCCAGCAGCTTGCCAGGAGATGAAAAACTGTTTTTT. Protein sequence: CASSLPGDEKLFF. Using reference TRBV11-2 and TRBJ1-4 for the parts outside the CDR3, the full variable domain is EAGVAQSPRYKIIEKRQSVAFWCNPISGHATLYWYQQILGQGPKLLIQFQNNGVVDDSQLPKDRFSAERLKGVDSTLKIQPAKLEDSAVYLCASSLPGDEKLFFGSGTQLSVL.

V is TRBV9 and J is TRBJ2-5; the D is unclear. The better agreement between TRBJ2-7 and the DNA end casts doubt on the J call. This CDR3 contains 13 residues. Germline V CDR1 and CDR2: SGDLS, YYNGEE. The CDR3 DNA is TGTGCCAGCAGCGTGGGAAGCTCCTACGAGCAGTACTTC. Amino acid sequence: CASSVGSSYEQYF.

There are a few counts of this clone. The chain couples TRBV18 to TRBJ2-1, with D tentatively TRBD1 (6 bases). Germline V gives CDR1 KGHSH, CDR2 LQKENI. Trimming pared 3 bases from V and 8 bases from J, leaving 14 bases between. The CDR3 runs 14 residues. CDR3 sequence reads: CASSPPGAIHEQFF. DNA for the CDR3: TGTGCCAGCTCACCTCCAGGGGCGATACATGAGCAGTTCTTC.

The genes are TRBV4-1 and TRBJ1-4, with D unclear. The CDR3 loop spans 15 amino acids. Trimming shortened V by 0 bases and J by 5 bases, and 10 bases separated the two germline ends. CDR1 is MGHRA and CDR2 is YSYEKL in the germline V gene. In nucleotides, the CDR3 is TGCGCCAGCAGCCAAGAGGGAATGCGAAATGAAAAACTGTTTTTT. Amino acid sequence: CASSQEGMRNEKLFF.

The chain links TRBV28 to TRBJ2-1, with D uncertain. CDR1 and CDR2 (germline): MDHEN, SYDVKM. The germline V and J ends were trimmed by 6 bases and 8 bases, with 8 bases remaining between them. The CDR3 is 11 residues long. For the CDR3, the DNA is TGTGCCAGCAGCGAACGCCATGAGCAGTTCTTC. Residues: CASSERHEQFF.